Listed below are T cell receptor beta chains from one sample, sequenced in a study of blood T cell repertoires in COVID-19. TCRdb keeps only in-frame clones here, not all; method: immunoSEQ multiplex PCR. The table includes roughly 200,000 clones, more than 75% detected once. The sample was peripheral blood. These receptors all come from a woman aged 60-75 years with COVID-19, enrolled during active disease. CDR3s include the opening cysteine and the closing phenylalanine or tryptophan. The D gene is left open where the match is weak. Some rows mark clone size as missing; the rest say once, few, many or name a class of expanded clone.

j_call d_call clone_size v_call cdr3_nt cdr3_aa
TRBJ2-3 - - TRBV25-1 TGTGCCAGCAGCACAGCAGATACGCAGTATTTT CASSTADTQYF
TRBJ1-5 - - TRBV9 TGTGCCAGCAAGGAGACAGAAAATAGCAATCAGCCCCAGCATTTT CASKETENSNQPQHF
TRBJ2-2 TRBD2 - TRBV19 TGTGCCAGTACCCCCGGCGGACTAGCGACCGGGGAGCTGTTTTTT CASTPGGLATGELFF
TRBJ2-7 TRBD1 once TRBV27 TGTGCCAGCAGTCCCGCCGGGACAGGGAAGTACGAGCAGTACTTC CASSPAGTGKYEQYF
TRBJ1-5 - - TRBV18 TGTGCCAGCTCCCAGGGTGGTAATCAGCCCCAGCATTTT CASSQGGNQPQHF
TRBJ2-5 TRBD1 - TRBV19 TGTGCCAGTAGTATAGATCGCAGACAGGGGGCAGGGGAGACCCAGTACTTC CASSIDRRQGAGETQYF
TRBJ2-1 TRBD2 - TRBV5-1 TGCGCCAGCAGCTTGGCCCAAGCGGGGTACAATGAGCAGTTCTTC CASSLAQAGYNEQFF
TRBJ2-3 - few TRBV5-4 TGTGCCAGCAGCCTCGGGGGTACAGATACGCAGTATTTT CASSLGGTDTQYF
TRBJ2-7 TRBD2 - TRBV4-3 TGCGCCAGCAGCCAAGACACTAGCGACCGCGAGCAGTACTTC CASSQDTSDREQYF
TRBJ2-1 - - TRBV19 TGTGCCACCAAGTTACAGGGAGTAGATGAGCAGTTCTTC CATKLQGVDEQFF
TRBJ2-2 - once TRBV7-9 TGTGCCAGCAGCTATTCAACCGGGGAGCTGTTTTTT CASSYSTGELFF
TRBJ2-7 TRBD1 - TRBV9 TGTGCCAGCAGCGTAGATGACAGGGTTCTAAACGAGCAGTACTTC CASSVDDRVLNEQYF
TRBJ1-1 TRBD1 once TRBV2 TGTGCCAGCAAAAGGGACAGGGGTAGGCCTGAAGCTTTCTTT CASKRDRGRPEAFF
TRBJ1-1 - - TRBV15 TGTGCCACCAGCAGTCGGAGAGTTATGAACACTGAAGCTTTCTTT CATSSRRVMNTEAFF
TRBJ2-7 - - TRBV25-1 TGTGCCAACAAAACCCGGAGGGCCCCTCTCTACGAGCAGTACTTC CANKTRRAPLYEQYF
TRBJ1-3 - - TRBV6-5 TGTGCCAGCAGTTACTCGCGGCCCAGCTCTGGAAACACCATATATTTT CASSYSRPSSGNTIYF